The sequence of this T cell receptor beta chain was determined in a study of T cell changes during pregnancy in multiple sclerosis. The assay was immunoSEQ multiplex PCR, and TCRdb's table has in-frame clones only and misses some. The data show about 57,000 clones, about nine tenths seen once. This specimen consisted of peripheral blood, obtained in the first trimester of pregnancy. The sequence was obtained from a female donor in good health, enrolled as a control in a pregnancy study.

The CDR3 is CASSQGAGTEAFF. In nucleotides, the CDR3 is TGTGCCAGCAGCCAGGGGGCGGGTACTGAAGCTTTCTTT. The chain carries TRBV7-9 and TRBJ1-1, with TRBD1 identical over 8 bases. The CDR3 extends over 13 amino acids. Losses at the gene ends were 5 bases for V and 5 bases for J; bases not matched to a gene: 4. Germline CDR1 is SEHNR and CDR2 is FQNEAQ (reference sequence).